This T cell receptor (beta chain) was recovered during a study of blood T cell repertoires in COVID-19. In the source study's methods: The authors estimated nucleated cell counts from reference gene primer amplification. Some clones are missing from TCRdb's copy, which holds only in-frame ones; the method was immunoSEQ multiplex PCR. The V and J calls and the clone size are those of that table, but D and trimming were determined from the DNA. The table includes under 120,000 clones, roughly 71% detected once. This clone was seen once. CDR1 and CDR2 (germline): SGHNT, YENEEA. This CDR3 is 14 amino acids long. Trimming took 1 base from V and 6 from J, leaving 9 bases between them.

The chain has TRBV11-3 and TRBJ2-2, with a tentative D call TRBD2 (5 bases). The source material was peripheral blood. The TCR originated in a man older than 75 with acute or convalescent COVID-19. CDR3 residues: CASSLGGPAGELFF. CDR3 coding DNA: TGTGCCAGCAGCTTAGGAGGGCCGGCCGGGGAGCTGTTTTTT.